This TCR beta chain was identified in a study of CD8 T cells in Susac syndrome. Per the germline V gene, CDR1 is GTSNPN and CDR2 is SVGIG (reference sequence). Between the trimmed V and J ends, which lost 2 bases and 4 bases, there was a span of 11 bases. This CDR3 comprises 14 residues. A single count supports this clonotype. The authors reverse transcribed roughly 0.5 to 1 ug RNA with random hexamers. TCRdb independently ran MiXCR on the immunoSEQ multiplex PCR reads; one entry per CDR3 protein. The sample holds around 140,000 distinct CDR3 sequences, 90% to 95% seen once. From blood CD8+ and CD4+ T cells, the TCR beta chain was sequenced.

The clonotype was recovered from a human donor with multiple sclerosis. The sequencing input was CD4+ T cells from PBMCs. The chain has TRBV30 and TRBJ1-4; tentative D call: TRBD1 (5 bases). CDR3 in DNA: TGTGCCTGGAGTTATGGCGGGGGTAATGAAAAACTGTTTTTT. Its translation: CAWSYGGGNEKLFF.